The 11 T cell receptor beta chains given below trace back to one sample, sequenced in a study of T cells expressing NK-cell markers. TCRdb re-called the 5' RACE reads; every CDR3 protein appears as one record, without DNA. This sample's table has about 550,000 distinct CDR3 sequences. The sample consisted of blood T cells: a sorted CD56 or NKG2C T cell subset, CD4+ or CD8+ T cells, or bulk PBMC T cells (not recorded which). These receptors all come from a young man in good health.

The CDR3 here is CASSLAGRQVGETQYF. The chain uses TRBV28 and TRBJ2-5. The CDR3 has 16 residues. In germline, CDR1 is MDHEN, CDR2 SYDVKM.

The genes are TRBV3-1 and TRBJ2-1; TCRdb returns TRBD2, unconfirmable since there is no DNA. The CDR3 spans 14 residues. In germline, CDR1 is LGHDT, CDR2 YNNKEL (reference sequence). CDR3 region: CASSPEQRRDEQFF.

The J gene is TRBJ2-3, the V gene TRBV20-1; TCRdb names TRBD1, which stays unverified in the absence of DNA. Germline CDR1 DFQATT, CDR2 SNEGSKA (reference sequence). The CDR3 consists of 15 residues. CDR3 loop: CSLTRTGSSTDTQYF.

This chain connects TRBV15 to TRBJ2-5; lacking DNA, the TRBD1 call made by TCRdb goes unchecked. CDR1 and CDR2 from the germline V gene are LNHNV and YYDKDF (reference sequence). The CDR3 is made up of 15 amino acids. CDR3 protein: CATSRGTGTQETQYF.

The genes are TRBV18 and TRBJ2-1. CDR3 length: 12 amino acids. Germline assignment: CDR1 KGHSH and CDR2 LQKENI. This CDR3 reads CASAARYNEQFF.

The V gene is TRBV7-2, the J gene TRBJ2-2. Looked up from germline, CDR1 is SGHTA and CDR2 is FQGNSA. This CDR3 is built from 15 residues. CDR3 region: CASRNDPAFTGELFF.

This rearrangement joins TRBV30 to TRBJ2-1. This CDR3 is built from 13 residues. The germline V gene encodes CDR1 GTSNPN and CDR2 SVGIG (reference sequence). CDR3 amino acids: CAWSGGLGYEQFF.

The genes are TRBV5-4 and TRBJ2-3; no DNA is available, so the TRBD2 call from TCRdb remains unchecked. This CDR3 comprises 19 residues. Germline V gives CDR1 SGHNT, CDR2 YYREEE (reference sequence). This CDR3 reads CASSLEASGRARWTDTQYF.

J is TRBJ1-2 and V is TRBV4-1; lacking DNA, the TRBD1 call made by TCRdb goes unchecked. This CDR3 region has 14 residues. The V gene's germline CDR1 is MGHRA and CDR2 YSYEKL. The CDR3 is CASSQGFRGNGYTF.

The genes are TRBV30 and TRBJ1-1; TCRdb indicates TRBD1, and absent DNA this call remains unverified. CDR1 and CDR2 from the germline V gene are GTSNPN and SVGIG (reference sequence). CDR3 size: 11 residues. This CDR3 is CAWVDRSEAFF.

V gene TRBV12-3 or TRBV12-4 combines with J gene TRBJ2-1; TCRdb's D call, TRBD2, is unchecked because there is no DNA. This CDR3 comprises 15 residues. This chain's CDR3 is CASSLGGADYNEQFF.